This TCR beta chain was identified during a study of OX40 agonist ivuxolimab in advanced cancers. Details on this clone: What it binds is not known.

Study-wide results and limits: CD4+ and CD8+ blood T cells expanded clonally by week 6 at 0.1 to 3.0 mg/kg.

Only in-frame clones appear in the TCRdb table, and some are missing; sequencing was by immunoSEQ multiplex PCR. Of 78,000 or so clones listed, around nine tenths are singletons. Looked up from germline, CDR1 is LNHNV and CDR2 is YYDKDF (reference sequence). Germline trimming cut 2 bases from V and 4 bases from J; bases unmatched to any gene: 7. This CDR3 spans 15 amino acids. The source of this sequence is an adult with an advanced solid tumor such as melanoma, head and neck, liver or kidney cancer. The chain has TRBV15 and TRBJ1-2, with 7 bases lining up with TRBD1. Source: CD4+ or CD8+ T cells sorted from blood, taken in a trial of the OX40 agonist ivuxolimab. The CDR3 spells CATSRPPTGSYGYTF. As DNA, the CDR3 is TGTGCCACCAGCAGACCCCCGACAGGGTCCTATGGCTACACCTTC.